This passage covers 27 T cell receptor beta chains from one sample sequenced in a study of T cell responses to AZD1222 COVID-19 vaccine. Method: immunoSEQ multiplex PCR; TCRdb's copy keeps in-frame clones and lacks some. The sample includes tens of thousands of clones, 86% of them seen just once. The material sequenced was peripheral blood, taken on day 0 of AZD1222 vaccination. The receptors derive from an adult in good health.

In DNA, the CDR3 is TGTGCCAGCGCCGACAGGGGTAATGAGCAGTTCTTC. As protein: CASADRGNEQFF. The rearrangement joins TRBV6-5 to TRBJ2-1, with 8 positions matching TRBD1. Looked up from germline, CDR1 is MNHEY and CDR2 is SVGAGI. The junction had 4 bases not matched to a gene; V was cut back by 8 bases and J by 7 bases. The CDR3 sequence is 12 residues long.

This sequence joins TRBV30 and TRBJ1-5; no clear D gene. Germline loops: CDR1 GTSNPN, CDR2 SVGIG (reference sequence). Trimming stripped 3 bases from V and 0 bases from J, with 6 bases between. The CDR3 runs 13 residues. CDR3 coding DNA: TGTGCCTGGAGCAGATTTAGCAATCAGCCCCAGCATTTT. This codes for CAWSRFSNQPQHF.

The chain recombines TRBV7-8 with TRBJ2-7; D is possibly TRBD2 (7 bases). Germline CDR1 is SGHVS and CDR2 is FQNEAQ. V was cut by 5 bases and J by 5 bases, with 16 bases left in between. This CDR3 has 14 amino acids. The CDR3 nucleotides read TGTGCCAGCAGCCCCAGGGAGGGGGGGAACGAGCAGTACTTC. This sequence encodes CASSPREGGNEQYF.

This clone was recorded a few times. V is TRBV19 and J is TRBJ1-5; TRBD1 matches 8 bases. The CDR3 loop spans 18 amino acids. J lost 0 bases, V lost 6 bases, and 13 bases had no gene match. Germline V gene lookup returns CDR1 LNHDA and CDR2 SQIVND (reference sequence). Here the CDR3 reads CASRRGTGQLYSNQPQHF. The CDR3 bases are TGTGCCAGTAGACGAGGGACAGGCCAACTCTATAGCAATCAGCCCCAGCATTTT.

The chain employs TRBV28 and TRBJ1-3; D is unresolved. This CDR3 comprises 16 residues. Between the trimmed V and J ends, which lost 2 bases and 0 bases, there was a span of 11 bases. Per the germline V gene, CDR1 is MDHEN and CDR2 is SYDVKM. The CDR3 bases are TGTGCCAGCAGTTTAGGAGCAGGTGTCTCTGGAAACACCATATATTTT. Its translation is CASSLGAGVSGNTIYF.

The V call is TRBV5-5, the J call TRBJ2-7, with unresolved D. V lost 3 bases and J 0 bases, leaving 13 bases between the germline ends. CDR3 length: 15 residues. Germline CDR1 is SGHKS and CDR2 is YYEKEE (reference sequence). The CDR3 region is CASSSETGPSYEQYF. Here the CDR3 DNA reads TGTGCCAGCAGCTCTGAGACGGGTCCCTCCTACGAGCAGTACTTC.

This clone is a singleton in its sample. This chain connects TRBV10-3 to TRBJ1-5; D not resolved. The CDR3 loop spans 13 amino acids. Germline V gene lookup returns CDR1 ENHRY and CDR2 SYGVKD. Trimming removed 8 bases at V and 1 base at J, with 9 bases between. For the CDR3, the DNA is TGTGCCATCGGACGGGAAAGCAATCAGCCCCAGCATTTT. Translating it yields CAIGRESNQPQHF.

This chain joins TRBV30 and TRBJ1-1, with a tentative D call TRBD1 (5 bases). The CDR3 length is 13 residues. Per the germline V gene, CDR1 is GTSNPN and CDR2 is SVGIG (reference sequence). Trimming stripped 3 bases from V and 1 base from J, with 9 bases between. This CDR3 reads CAWRVTGNTEAFF. CDR3 coding DNA: TGTGCCTGGAGGGTAACAGGGAACACTGAAGCTTTCTTT.

The CDR3 region has the DNA TGCGCCAGCAGCCAAGATAACAGGGGTACCTACAATGAGCAGTTCTTC. Its translation is CASSQDNRGTYNEQFF. The V and J genes are TRBV4-1 and TRBJ2-1; TRBD1 matches 7 bases. The CDR3 totals 16 residues. The trim removed 0 bases at V and 2 bases at J, leaving 4 bases unmatched. Germline-derived CDR1 and CDR2 are MGHRA and YSYEKL.

V and J are TRBV19 and TRBJ1-5; unclear D gene. The V gene lost 3 bases and the J gene lost 0 bases, with 6 bases spanning the gap. This CDR3 is 14 amino acids long. Looked up from germline, CDR1 is LNHDA and CDR2 is SQIVND (reference sequence). The CDR3 region has the DNA TGTGCCAGTAGTATTGAGGATAGCAATCAGCCCCAGCATTTT. The encoded protein is CASSIEDSNQPQHF. Full variable domain (outside the CDR3, taken from reference TRBV19 and TRBJ1-5): DGGITQSPKYLFRKEGQNVTLSCEQNLNHDAMYWYRQDPGQGLRLIYYSQIVNDFQKGDIAEGYSVSREKKESFPLTVTSAQKNPTAFYLCASSIEDSNQPQHFGDGTRLSIL.

This chain uses TRBV29-1 with TRBJ1-3; the D is unclear. Germline CDR1 is SQVTM and CDR2 is ANQGSEA. Trimming stripped 5 bases from V and 0 bases from J, with 11 bases between. This CDR3 is 14 amino acids long. The CDR3 DNA sequence: TGCAGCGTTTGGGTACGCCACTCTGGAAACACCATATATTTT. Amino acid sequence: CSVWVRHSGNTIYF.

This chain uses TRBV28 with TRBJ2-1, with D perhaps given as TRBD1 or TRBD2 (5 bases each). CDR3 size: 11 residues. Germline V gene data show CDR1 as MDHEN and CDR2 as SYDVKM. Trimming took off 6 bases at V and 9 bases at J, with 9 bases between the two ends. CDR3 DNA sequence: TGTGCCAGCAGGAAGGGGAGTGAGCAGTTCTTC. It yields the protein CASRKGSEQFF. The complete variable domain, with remaining parts taken from reference TRBV28 and TRBJ2-1, reads DVKVTQSSRYLVKRTGEKVFLECVQDMDHENMFWYRQDPGLGLRLIYFSYDVKMKEKGDIPEGYSVSREKKERFSLILESASTNQTSMYLCASRKGSEQFFGPGTRLTVL.

This clone was detected once. The chain couples TRBV19 to TRBJ1-5; tentatively, D is TRBD1 (6 bases). V lost 5 bases to trimming and J lost 5 bases, with 13 bases between them. This CDR3 has 14 residues. Germline V gene sequence: CDR1 LNHDA, CDR2 SQIVND (reference sequence). CDR3 DNA: TGTGCCAGTAGTCAAGGGACACCGTATCAGCCCCAGCATTTT. Translating it yields CASSQGTPYQPQHF.

This rearrangement joins TRBV19 to TRBJ2-7; the D is unclear. The CDR3 loop spans 12 amino acids. The germline CDR1 and CDR2 sequences are LNHDA and SQIVND (reference sequence). Trimming removed 0 bases from V and 4 bases from J, with 4 bases in between. The CDR3 spells CASSIDGYEQYF. The CDR3 DNA sequence: TGTGCCAGTAGTATAGATGGGTACGAGCAGTACTTC.

V usage is TRBV6-2 or TRBV6-3 and J usage is TRBJ1-2, with 7 positions matching TRBD1. Germline V lookup: CDR1 MNHEY, CDR2 SVGEGT. J lost 0 bases, V lost 6 bases, and 10 bases had no gene match. The CDR3 is 16 amino acids. The CDR3 reads CASSRSTGTANYGYTF. The DNA for the CDR3 is TGTGCCAGCAGCCGCTCTACCGGGACAGCTAACTATGGCTACACCTTC.

V usage is TRBV5-1 and J usage is TRBJ2-3; D possibly corresponds to TRBD1 (7 bases). The CDR3 sequence is 17 residues long. Germline V CDR1 and CDR2: SGHRS, YFSETQ. Between the trimmed V and J ends, which lost 1 base and 2 bases, there was a span of 17 bases. DNA of the CDR3: TGCGCCAGCAGCTTGAAGTTAGGAGGGGGCAACACAGATACGCAGTATTTT. It translates to CASSLKLGGGNTDTQYF. The whole variable domain, filled in from reference TRBV5-1 and TRBJ2-3, reads KAGVTQTPRYLIKTRGQQVTLSCSPISGHRSVSWYQQTPGQGLQFLFEYFSETQRNKGNFPGRFSGRQFSNSRSEMNVSTLELGDSALYLCASSLKLGGGNTDTQYFGPGTRLTVL.

The V gene is TRBV6-4, the J gene TRBJ1-1, with D perhaps matching TRBD1 (5 bases). Trimming cost V 2 bases and J 7 bases, with 29 bases left between them. The germline gives CDR1 MRHNA, CDR2 SNTAGT. CDR3 length: 19 residues. This CDR3 reads CASSDEHWAPGQKTHEAFF. The CDR3 DNA follows: TGTGCCAGCAGTGACGAACACTGGGCTCCAGGGCAAAAAACTCATGAAGCTTTCTTT.

The chain recombines TRBV7-5 with TRBJ1-3; the table gives TRBD1 as D, unverified against the DNA. TRBV7-5 is annotated as a pseudogene. The CDR3 loop spans 16 amino acids. The CDR3 coding sequence is TGTGCCAGAAGCCCCCGGACAGGGGATATCGGAAACACCATATATTTT. It specifies CARSPRTGDIGNTIYF.

In this sample, this clone turned up once. V usage is TRBV29-1 and J usage is TRBJ1-3; D may be TRBD1 (6 bases). Trimming stripped 7 bases from V and 4 bases from J, with 8 bases between. Germline V CDR1 and CDR2: SQVTM, ANQGSEA. The CDR3 consists of 11 residues. CDR3 protein: CSAGQGNTIYF. As DNA, the CDR3 is TGCAGCGCTGGACAGGGAAACACCATATATTTT.

This clone has a single count. V and J are TRBV4-2 and TRBJ1-3; D gene uncertain. The V and J ends lost 1 base and 0 bases respectively, with 13 bases between them. Looked up from germline, CDR1 is LGHNA and CDR2 is YNFKEQ. CDR3 length: 17 residues. The CDR3 region is CASSQGVTTSSGNTIYF. The CDR3, as DNA: TGTGCCAGCAGCCAAGGGGTCACGACAAGCTCTGGAAACACCATATATTTT.

There are a few counts of this clone. The rearrangement uses TRBV6-1 and TRBJ1-3; 7 bases are a match to TRBD1. V shed 2 bases, J shed 3 bases, and the junction held 4 bases outside the gene matches. Germline CDR1 MNHNS, CDR2 SASEGT. The CDR3 sequence is 15 residues long. The CDR3: CASSEMGQFGNTIYF. The CDR3 DNA is TGTGCCAGCAGTGAAATGGGACAGTTTGGAAACACCATATATTTT.

This chain links TRBV7-2 with TRBJ1-4, with D possibly being TRBD1 (5 bases). The CDR3 has 15 amino acids. The V end was cut by 5 bases, the J end by 5 bases, with 15 bases between. Germline V gene data show CDR1 as SGHTA and CDR2 as FQGNSA. This CDR3 is CASSVGPHPNEKLFF. The CDR3 DNA follows: TGTGCCAGCAGCGTGGGACCGCATCCAAATGAAAAACTGTTTTTT.

V and J are TRBV27 and TRBJ1-5, with D perhaps TRBD1 (5 bases). The V end lost 5 bases, the J end lost 6 bases, and 17 bases lay between the germline ends. The CDR3 covers 15 residues. CDR1 MNHEY and CDR2 SMNVEV come from the germline V gene (reference sequence). In nucleotides, the CDR3 is TGTGCCAGCAGTCCCGTCTTGAGGGGCGGTCAGCCCCAGCATTTT. This encodes CASSPVLRGGQPQHF.

The chain couples TRBV6-5 to TRBJ2-5; D perhaps matches TRBD2 (6 bases). Trimming removed 7 bases at V and 5 bases at J, with 11 bases between. There are 12 residues in the CDR3. CDR1 and CDR2 from the germline V gene are MNHEY and SVGAGI. In nucleotides, the CDR3 is TGTGCCAGCACCATAGCGGTGGAGACCCAGTACTTC. Translated, it gives CASTIAVETQYF.

The chain employs TRBV5-6 and TRBJ2-3, with 7 bases matching TRBD1. This CDR3 region has 14 residues. The germline CDR1 and CDR2 sequences are SGHDT and YYEEEE. J lost 6 bases, V lost 3 bases, and 7 bases had no gene match. In DNA form, the CDR3 reads TGTGCCAGCAGCTGGGACAGATTTAGGGATACGCAGTATTTT. Its translation: CASSWDRFRDTQYF. Together with reference TRBV5-6 and TRBJ2-3, the CDR3 gives the full variable domain: DAGVTQSPTHLIKTRGQQVTLRCSPKSGHDTVSWYQQALGQGPQFIFQYYEEEERQRGNFPDRFSGHQFPNYSSELNVNALLLGDSALYLCASSWDRFRDTQYFGPGTRLTVL.

V usage is TRBV28 and J usage is TRBJ2-5; a weak D match, TRBD1 (6 bases). Germline lookup yields CDR1 MDHEN and CDR2 SYDVKM. Trimming stripped 2 bases from V and 4 bases from J, with 8 bases between. The CDR3 covers 13 residues. CDR3 coding DNA: TGTGCCAGCAGTTTAGGGACAAGAGAGACCCAGTACTTC. This codes for CASSLGTRETQYF.

This chain connects TRBV3-1 (or the pseudogene TRBV3-2) to TRBJ1-1, with D possibly being TRBD1 (5 bases). The CDR3 sequence is 13 residues long. Trimming shortened V by 5 bases and J by 4 bases, and 11 bases separated the two germline ends. Germline V gives CDR1 LGHDT, CDR2 YNNKEL (reference sequence). CDR3 nucleotides: TGTGCCAGCAGCTACCAGGGCGGCACTGAAGCTTTCTTT. Its protein product is CASSYQGGTEAFF.